This TCR beta chain was recorded in a study of blood T cell repertoires in COVID-19. CDR1 is SGHNT, CDR2 YENEEA, per germline. Trimming took 4 bases from V and 2 from J, leaving 10 bases between them. The CDR3 is 14 amino acids. Produced via immunoSEQ multiplex PCR; TCRdb's table is partial and in-frame only. The sample has about 300,000 clones, roughly 90% seen once. In this sample, this clone turned up once. Specimen: peripheral blood. This clonotype was sampled from a man between 18 and 29 years old with active or convalescent COVID-19. The chain links TRBV11-3 to TRBJ2-3; D is possibly TRBD1 (6 bases). The CDR3 DNA sequence: TGTGCCAGCAGCTCGGGACAAAACACAGATACGCAGTATTTT. Its protein is CASSSGQNTDTQYF.